Given below is one T cell receptor beta chain in context. The antigen remains unidentified. These data originate in a study of T cell responses to AZD1222 COVID-19 vaccine. Generated by immunoSEQ multiplex PCR, the TCRdb table keeps only in-frame clones and is missing some. The profile shows 110,000 to 150,000 clones, 70% to 90% of them singletons. The germline gives CDR1 LNHDA, CDR2 SQIVND (reference sequence). This CDR3 region has 15 residues. J lost 5 bases, V lost 5 bases, and 8 bases had no gene match. General study results and limits: All repertoire sampling was performed exclusively after the peak T cell response. The study found Spike-specific TCR breadth and depth rose after two AZD1222 doses.

The chain has TRBV19 and TRBJ2-5, with 10 bases identical to TRBD2. The sequence was obtained from an adult in good health. The sample was peripheral blood, taken on day 0 of AZD1222 vaccination. The CDR3 coding sequence is TGTGCCAGTAGTCGGGGAGCGGGGGGGCAGGAGACCCAGTACTTC. Its translation: CASSRGAGGQETQYF. Full variable domain (remainder filled in from reference TRBV19 and TRBJ2-5): DGGITQSPKYLFRKEGQNVTLSCEQNLNHDAMYWYRQDPGQGLRLIYYSQIVNDFQKGDIAEGYSVSREKKESFPLTVTSAQKNPTAFYLCASSRGAGGQETQYFGPGTRLLVL.